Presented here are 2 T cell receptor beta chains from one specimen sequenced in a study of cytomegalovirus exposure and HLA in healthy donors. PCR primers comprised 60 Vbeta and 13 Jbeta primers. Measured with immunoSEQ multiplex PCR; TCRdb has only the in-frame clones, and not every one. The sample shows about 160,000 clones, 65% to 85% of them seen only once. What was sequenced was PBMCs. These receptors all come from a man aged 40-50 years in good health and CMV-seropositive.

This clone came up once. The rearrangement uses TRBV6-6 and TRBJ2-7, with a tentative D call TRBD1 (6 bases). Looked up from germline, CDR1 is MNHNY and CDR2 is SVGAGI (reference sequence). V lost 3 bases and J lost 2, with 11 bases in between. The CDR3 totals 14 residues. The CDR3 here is CASSYTGKTYEQYF. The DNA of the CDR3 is TGTGCCAGCAGTTATACAGGGAAGACCTACGAGCAGTACTTC.

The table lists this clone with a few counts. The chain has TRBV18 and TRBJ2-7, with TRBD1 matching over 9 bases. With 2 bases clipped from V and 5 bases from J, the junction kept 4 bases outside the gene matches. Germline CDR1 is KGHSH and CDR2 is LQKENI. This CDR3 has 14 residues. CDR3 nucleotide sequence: TGTGCCAGCTCACCAGGGACAGGGATCGACGAGCAGTACTTC. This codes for CASSPGTGIDEQYF.